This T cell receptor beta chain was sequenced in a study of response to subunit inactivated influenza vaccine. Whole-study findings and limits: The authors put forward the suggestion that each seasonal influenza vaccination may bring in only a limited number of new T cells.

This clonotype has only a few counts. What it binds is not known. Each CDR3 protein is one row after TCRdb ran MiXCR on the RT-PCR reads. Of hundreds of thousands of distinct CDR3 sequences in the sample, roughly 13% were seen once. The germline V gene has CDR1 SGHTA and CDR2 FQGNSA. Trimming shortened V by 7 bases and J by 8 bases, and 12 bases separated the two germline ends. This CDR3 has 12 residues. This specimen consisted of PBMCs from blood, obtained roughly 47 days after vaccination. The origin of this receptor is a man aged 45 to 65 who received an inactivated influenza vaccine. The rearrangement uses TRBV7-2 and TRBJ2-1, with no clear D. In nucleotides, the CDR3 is TGTGCCAGCAAAAGGATAGGCGATGAGCAGTTCTTC. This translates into CASKRIGDEQFF.